The 29 T cell receptor beta chains below were found in one sample sequenced in a study of shared clonotypes between healthy human individuals. Here immunoSEQ multiplex PCR was the method, and the copy in TCRdb shows in-frame clones only, minus some. The data hold over 1.4 million clones, with approximately 97% observed a single time. Sequenced: naive CD4+ T cells sorted from blood. The subset here: CD45RA+ positively selected. The receptors stem from a man aged 25 to 45 in good health.

The V gene is TRBV9, the J gene TRBJ2-1; 10 nucleotides agree with TRBD2. This CDR3 is 16 amino acids long. Germline CDR1 SGDLS, CDR2 YYNGEE. J was trimmed by 2 bases and V by 0 bases; bases with no gene match: 2. Here the CDR3 reads CASSVDSGGTYNEQFF. The CDR3 DNA reads as TGTGCCAGCAGCGTAGATAGCGGGGGGACCTACAATGAGCAGTTCTTC.

The gene calls are TRBV5-1 and TRBJ1-3; tentative D call: TRBD1 (5 bases). CDR3 size: 15 residues. CDR1 is SGHRS and CDR2 is YFSETQ in the germline V gene. V lost 3 bases and J lost 1, with 11 bases in between. The CDR3 DNA sequence: TGCGCCAGCAGCTCGGGTCGGGGGTCTGGAAACACCATATATTTT. Translated: CASSSGRGSGNTIYF.

On this clone: A junction boundary mismatches the germline segment, possibly from a read error. The J gene is TRBJ2-2, the V gene TRBV13, with D uncertain. The CDR3 sequence is 15 residues long. Per the germline V gene, CDR1 is PRHDT and CDR2 is FYEKMQ (reference sequence). This CDR3 reads CASSLGPTTTGELFF. CDR3 nucleotides: TGTGCCAGCAGCCTAGGTCCGACAACCACCGGGGAGCTGTTTTTT.

In DNA form, the CDR3 reads TGTGCCAGCTCACCTCAGGGGGTGAGCACCGGGGAGCTGTTTTTT. This translates into CASSPQGVSTGELFF. This chain joins TRBV18 and TRBJ2-2; TRBD1 agrees at 7 bases. Germline values: CDR1 KGHSH, CDR2 LQKENI. V lost 3 bases, J lost 4 bases, and 5 bases stayed unmatched. The CDR3 length is 15 residues.

The chain couples TRBV7-2 to TRBJ2-7; 8 positions match TRBD1. The trim removed 5 bases at V and 1 base at J, leaving 4 bases unmatched. The CDR3 sequence is 14 residues long. Germline V lookup: CDR1 SGHTA, CDR2 FQGNSA. CDR3 nucleotide sequence: TGTGCCAGCAGCCAGCAGGGGGCGTCCTACGAGCAGTACTTC. Its translation is CASSQQGASYEQYF.

DNA of the CDR3: TGCGCCAGCAGTGAACAGCGCCAAGAGACCCAGTACTTC. Protein: CASSEQRQETQYF. The chain joins TRBV10-1 to TRBJ2-5, with D hard to call. The CDR3 length is 13 residues. The germline V gene has CDR1 WNHNN and CDR2 SYGVQD (reference sequence). V lost 3 bases and J 1 base, leaving 6 bases between the germline ends.

The chain is built from TRBV11-2 and TRBJ2-1; tentatively, D is TRBD2 (5 bases). V was cut by 4 bases and J by 0 bases, with 10 bases left in between. The V gene's germline CDR1 is SGHAT and CDR2 FQNNGV. The CDR3 sequence is 15 residues long. This CDR3 reads CASSSRGPSYNEQFF. CDR3 nucleotides: TGTGCCAGCAGCTCTCGGGGTCCCTCCTACAATGAGCAGTTCTTC.

V usage is TRBV7-6 and J usage is TRBJ2-3; D perhaps matches TRBD2 (6 bases). Germline CDR1 SGHVS, CDR2 FNYEAQ. V dropped 0 bases and J dropped 2 bases, with 12 bases sitting between them. The CDR3 loop spans 16 amino acids. DNA of the CDR3: TGTGCCAGCAGCTTAGCGTTTAGCGGCTACACAGATACGCAGTATTTT. Protein: CASSLAFSGYTDTQYF.

The chain employs TRBV10-3 and TRBJ2-5; tentative D call: TRBD1 (5 bases). With 5 bases removed from V and 1 base from J, the gap between germline ends came to 11 bases. The CDR3 loop spans 14 amino acids. CDR1 ENHRY and CDR2 SYGVKD come from the germline V gene. CDR3 DNA: TGTGCCATCAGTTCTCCAGGGATCCAAGAGACCCAGTACTTC. Its protein product is CAISSPGIQETQYF.

The chain employs TRBV19 and TRBJ2-1, with D perhaps TRBD1 (5 bases). Germline CDR1 is LNHDA and CDR2 is SQIVND (reference sequence). V was clipped by 1 base and J by 4 bases, with 14 bases between them. There are 16 residues in the CDR3. The CDR3 bases are TGTGCCAGTAGTATAGTCCCCCTCAGACAGTACAATGAGCAGTTCTTC. Its protein product is CASSIVPLRQYNEQFF.

A single count supports this clone. The chain employs TRBV28 and TRBJ2-7; 14 nucleotides agree with TRBD2. CDR3 length: 13 residues. Germline V gene data show CDR1 as MDHEN and CDR2 as SYDVKM. The V segment lost 6 bases and the J segment 11 bases; nucleotides outside the gene matches: 6. The chain's CDR3 is CASRETSGRAKYF. CDR3 DNA sequence: TGTGCCAGCAGAGAGACTAGCGGGAGGGCCAAGTACTTC.

The chain has TRBV28 and TRBJ2-1; D gene uncertain. V shed 2 bases and J shed 5 bases, with 7 bases lying between them. The CDR3 runs to 13 residues. The germline V gene has CDR1 MDHEN and CDR2 SYDVKM. As DNA, the CDR3 is TGTGCCAGCAGTTTAAGACAAAACAATGAGCAGTTCTTC. As protein: CASSLRQNNEQFF. Combining the CDR3 with reference TRBV28 and TRBJ2-1 gives the whole variable domain DVKVTQSSRYLVKRTGEKVFLECVQDMDHENMFWYRQDPGLGLRLIYFSYDVKMKEKGDIPEGYSVSREKKERFSLILESASTNQTSMYLCASSLRQNNEQFFGPGTRLTVL.

J is TRBJ2-7 and V is TRBV23-1, with D hard to call. TRBV23-1 is an ORF, with its function uncertain. Deletions cut 6 bases from V and 0 bases from J, with 15 bases between. The CDR3 sequence is 15 residues long. The CDR3 reads CASSRSGVFSYEQYF. The CDR3 nucleotides are TGCGCCAGCAGCCGCTCCGGAGTCTTCTCCTACGAGCAGTACTTC.

J is TRBJ2-7 and V is TRBV14, with D possibly called TRBD1 or TRBD2 (5 bases each). Looked up from germline, CDR1 is SGHDN and CDR2 is FVKESK. Trimming stripped 2 bases from V and 2 bases from J, with 13 bases between. CDR3 length: 15 amino acids. The CDR3 sequence: CASSQQGTGTYEQYF. In nucleotides, the CDR3 is TGTGCCAGCAGCCAACAGGGAACGGGGACCTACGAGCAGTACTTC. Full variable domain (remainder filled in from reference TRBV14 and TRBJ2-7): EAGVTQFPSHSVIEKGQTVTLRCDPISGHDNLYWYRRVMGKEIKFLLHFVKESKQDESGMPNNRFLAERTGGTYSTLKVQPAELEDSGVYFCASSQQGTGTYEQYFGPGTRLTVT.

The chain couples TRBV10-3 to TRBJ1-4, with 9 bases lining up with TRBD1. The CDR3 is 13 amino acids. Germline V CDR1 and CDR2: ENHRY, SYGVKD. Trimming at V came to 7 bases and at J to 4 bases, leaving 1 base not matched to a gene. The CDR3 reads CAIKGQGNEKLFF. CDR3 DNA sequence: TGTGCCATCAAGGGACAGGGTAATGAAAAACTGTTTTTT.

This chain uses TRBV5-1 with TRBJ2-6; a possible D gene is TRBD1 (6 bases). The CDR3 is 18 amino acids. Germline V gives CDR1 SGHRS, CDR2 YFSETQ. With 5 bases removed from V and 0 bases from J, the gap between germline ends came to 18 bases. As DNA, the CDR3 is TGCGCCAGCAGAACCTGGACAGCATCAACCTCTGGGGCCAACGTCCTGACTTTC. This sequence encodes CASRTWTASTSGANVLTF.

This clone was seen only a few times. The chain has TRBV5-1 and TRBJ2-1; 11 nucleotides line up with TRBD2. The junction had 3 bases not matched to a gene; V was cut back by 4 bases and J by 3 bases. This CDR3 comprises 15 residues. Germline V gene lookup returns CDR1 SGHRS and CDR2 YFSETQ. CDR3 nucleotide sequence: TGCGCCAGCAGCGGGGGACTAGCGGACTACAATGAGCAGTTCTTC. Encoded protein: CASSGGLADYNEQFF.

V gene TRBV4-3 combines with J gene TRBJ2-6, with D perhaps TRBD1 (5 bases). Germline V CDR1 and CDR2: LGHNA, YSLEER. Trimming shortened V by 6 bases and J by 1 base, and 10 bases separated the two germline ends. This CDR3 comprises 15 residues. The CDR3 DNA reads TGCGCCAGCAGTCAGGGTTTTTCTGGGGCCAACGTCCTGACTTTC. The encoded protein is CASSQGFSGANVLTF.

This chain uses TRBV11-2 with TRBJ2-1; 10 bases are shared with TRBD2. The junction had 7 bases not matched to a gene; V was cut back by 1 base and J by 7 bases. There are 16 residues in the CDR3. Looked up from germline, CDR1 is SGHAT and CDR2 is FQNNGV. The CDR3 DNA is TGTGCCAGCAGCTTAGCATTAGCGGGAGGTGATAATGAGCAGTTCTTC. This codes for CASSLALAGGDNEQFF.

This clone was found once. The chain has TRBV7-9 and TRBJ2-2; no definite D call. The germline V gene has CDR1 SEHNR and CDR2 FQNEAQ (reference sequence). This CDR3 has 14 residues. With 0 bases removed from V and 3 bases from J, the gap between germline ends came to 5 bases. The CDR3 bases are TGTGCCAGCAGCTTAGCGCTTGACACCGGGGAGCTGTTTTTT. Translating gives CASSLALDTGELFF. The full variable domain, with the rest looked up from reference TRBV7-9 and TRBJ2-2, is DTGVSQNPRHKITKRGQNVTFRCDPISEHNRLYWYRQTLGQGPEFLTYFQNEAQLEKSRLLSDRFSAERPKGSFSTLEIQRTEQGDSAMYLCASSLALDTGELFFGEGSRLTVL.

This sequence joins TRBV6-6 and TRBJ1-1, with D unclear. The CDR3 contains 14 residues. Germline V CDR1 and CDR2: MNHNY, SVGAGI (reference sequence). Trimming removed 5 bases at V and 5 bases at J, with 15 bases between. For the CDR3, the DNA is TGTGCCAGCAGTCCGGGCGTTCTGACAACTGAAGCTTTCTTT. Protein product: CASSPGVLTTEAFF.

This chain connects TRBV27 to TRBJ2-4; 8 nucleotides line up with TRBD1. The CDR3 runs 15 residues. Trimming at V came to 4 bases and at J to 3 bases, leaving 5 bases not matched to a gene. The germline CDR1 and CDR2 sequences are MNHEY and SMNVEV (reference sequence). This chain's CDR3 is CASSSLQGGKNIQYF. The CDR3, as DNA: TGTGCCAGCAGTTCCCTACAGGGGGGCAAAAACATTCAGTACTTC.

The chain carries TRBV5-4 and TRBJ1-1, with 9 bases identical to TRBD1. Per the germline V gene, CDR1 is SGHNT and CDR2 is YYREEE (reference sequence). Trimming cost V 3 bases and J 6 bases; bases outside gene matches: 9. The CDR3 has 15 amino acids. In DNA, the CDR3 is TGTGCCAGCAGCTCCGCGATGGACAGGGGAGCTGAAGCTTTCTTT. Its protein is CASSSAMDRGAEAFF. Supplemented by reference TRBV5-4 and TRBJ1-1, the full variable domain reads ETGVTQSPTHLIKTRGQQVTLRCSSQSGHNTVSWYQQALGQGPQFIFQYYREEENGRGNFPPRFSGLQFPNYSSELNVNALELDDSALYLCASSSAMDRGAEAFFGQGTRLTVV.

The V call is TRBV10-3, the J call TRBJ1-2, with 9 bases that match TRBD1. Germline V gene data show CDR1 as ENHRY and CDR2 as SYGVKD. J lost 4 bases, V lost 0 bases, and 3 bases had no gene match. There are 15 residues in the CDR3. The CDR3 here is CAISESDRGIYGYTF. CDR3 DNA sequence: TGTGCCATCAGTGAGTCGGACAGGGGTATCTATGGCTACACCTTC.

V and J are TRBV7-2 and TRBJ2-7; D is unclear. Trimming cost V 2 bases and J 6 bases, with 5 bases left between them. Germline CDR1 reads SGHTA; CDR2 reads FQGNSA. CDR3 length: 11 residues. The CDR3 protein is CASSLRSEQYF. CDR3 DNA: TGTGCCAGCAGCTTAAGGTCCGAGCAGTACTTC.

Notes on this clone: In the same sample, other DNA sequences code for this CDR3. The chain employs TRBV29-1 and TRBJ2-5; 14 nucleotides line up with TRBD2. Germline V lookup: CDR1 SQVTM, CDR2 ANQGSEA. V was pared by 6 bases and J by 4 bases, with 4 bases of the junction left unmatched. The CDR3 is made up of 14 amino acids. CDR3 loop: CSVGLAGVRETQYF. The CDR3 DNA follows: TGCAGCGTGGGACTAGCGGGAGTTAGAGAGACCCAGTACTTC.

The CDR3 bases are TGTGCCAGCAGCTCGGCCGGCCGTAGGAGCTCCTACGAGCAGTACTTC. This sequence encodes CASSSAGRRSSYEQYF. The chain has TRBV7-8 and TRBJ2-7; no reliable D call. V lost 4 bases and J lost 0, with 16 bases in between. There are 16 residues in the CDR3. Looked up from germline, CDR1 is SGHVS and CDR2 is FQNEAQ.

This chain links TRBV2 with TRBJ2-7, with D possibly being TRBD1 (5 bases). Per the germline V gene, CDR1 is SNHLY and CDR2 is FYNNEI. The V end lost 7 bases, the J end lost 4 bases, and 11 bases lay between the germline ends. The CDR3 sequence is 12 residues long. CDR3 nucleotides: TGTGCCAGCACACAGGACGGGTACGAGCAGTACTTC. It codes for CASTQDGYEQYF.

This clone is a singleton in its sample. The J gene is TRBJ1-3, the V gene TRBV11-2, with a tentative D call TRBD1 (6 bases). This CDR3 has 13 residues. Germline values: CDR1 SGHAT, CDR2 FQNNGV. V lost 5 bases to trimming and J lost 3 bases, with 8 bases between them. The CDR3 nucleotides are TGTGCCAGCAGCGCCAGGGGTGGAAACACCATATATTTT. As protein: CASSARGGNTIYF.